This T cell receptor beta chain was observed in a study of a mutant IDH1 vaccine in newly diagnosed glioma. Across the study: Patients received vaccination from 4-6 weeks after radiotherapy alone, or with temozolomide cycles.

Germline V gene sequence: CDR1 SGHRS, CDR2 YFSETQ. Between the trimmed V and J ends, which lost 2 bases and 4 bases, there was a span of 12 bases. CDR3 length: 14 residues. Stated time point: week 11, during vaccination. With topical imiquimod, each dose of the vaccine consisted of 300 ug of mutant IDH1 20-mer peptide. As regards this clone: Its antigen is currently unknown.

TCRdb's copy holds only in-frame clones and misses some; the assay was immunoSEQ multiplex PCR. The sample includes about 36,000 clones, about 80% seen only once; the top ten take more than 13%. The chain combines TRBV5-1 with TRBJ1-1; D is undetermined. Material: peripheral blood mononuclear cells (PBMCs), obtained from a glioma patient whose treatment included an IDH1 peptide vaccine. This TCR was recovered from a woman aged 25 to 45 with glioma. Some clones in this sample may be carry-over from other donors' samples. CDR3 in DNA: TGCGCCAGCAGCTTCGGCAGCGGCCCCACTGAAGCTTTCTTT. This sequence encodes CASSFGSGPTEAFF.